This T cell receptor (beta chain) is drawn from a study of blood T cell repertoires in COVID-19. At the level of the study: T cells, B-cell-depleted T cells, or PBMCs provided the cDNA or gDNA that served as material.

TCRdb's table, derived via immunoSEQ multiplex PCR, lists solely in-frame clones and lacks some. The data hold 200,000 to 250,000 clones, with around 83% observed a single time. This receptor was identified in a woman in her fifties or sixties with acute or convalescent COVID-19. Sequencing was carried out using peripheral blood.

The chain's CDR3 is CASSWGQGNEQFF. CDR3 nucleotides: TGTGCCAGCAGCTGGGGACAGGGAAATGAGCAGTTCTTC. The chain couples TRBV5-8 to TRBJ2-1; the match to TRBD1 covers 9 bases. With 3 bases clipped from V and 7 bases from J, the junction kept 2 bases outside the gene matches. Germline V lookup: CDR1 SGHTS, CDR2 YDEGEE. The CDR3 totals 13 residues. The whole variable domain, remainder taken from reference TRBV5-8 and TRBJ2-1, is EAGVTQSPTHLIKTRGQQATLRCSPISGHTSVYWYQQALGLGLQFLLWYDEGEERNRGNFPPRFSGRQFPNYSSELNVNALELEDSALYLCASSWGQGNEQFFGPGTRLTVL.